The source of this TCR beta chain is a study of shared clonotypes between healthy human individuals. Study-wide findings and caveats: Non-shared clonotypes displayed generation probabilities falling below those of clonotypes present in all four donors.

The data were produced by immunoSEQ multiplex PCR, yet TCRdb's version contains in-frame clones alone and is incomplete. This sample has roughly 1.5 million clones, with approximately 98% found just once. V was pared by 4 bases and J by 6 bases, with 16 bases between. The germline CDR1 and CDR2 sequences are SGHTA and FQGNSA. This CDR3 has 15 residues. Concerning this clone itself: No antigen is known for it.

This chain joins TRBV7-2 and TRBJ2-1; D is uncertain. This clonotype was obtained from a man in his thirties or forties in good health. Sample: naive CD4+ T cells sorted from blood. Subset in this sample: CD45RA+ positively selected. CDR3 sequence reads: CASSYSGSRLNEQFF. Here the CDR3 DNA reads TGTGCCAGCAGCTATTCCGGGTCGCGCCTCAATGAGCAGTTCTTC.